This TCR beta chain was obtained from a study of blood T cell repertoires in COVID-19. TCRdb's table, derived via immunoSEQ multiplex PCR, lists solely in-frame clones and lacks some. The repertoire holds more than 55,000 clones, with 70% to 90% as singletons. The origin of this receptor is a woman of 80 years or more with acute or convalescent COVID-19. Sequenced sample: peripheral blood.

The CDR3 spells CASSLEQYYEQYF. The CDR3 nucleotides read TGTGCCAGCAGCTTGGAACAGTACTACGAGCAGTACTTC. The rearrangement links TRBV5-4 to TRBJ2-7; unclear D gene. CDR3 length: 13 residues. Germline V gene lookup returns CDR1 SGHNT and CDR2 YYREEE (reference sequence). V was clipped by 0 bases and J by 3 bases, with 7 bases between them.